This T cell receptor (beta chain) derives from a study of neurological immune-mediated disorders. 5'RACE with 10-nucleotide random UMIs generated the cDNA. TCRdb re-derived calls from the 5' RACE reads in MiXCR, one entry per CDR3 protein. The data hold about 87,000 distinct CDR3 sequences, with 3.5% observed a single time. In germline, CDR1 is SGHTA, CDR2 FQGNSA. This CDR3 is 15 amino acids long. After removal of 5 bases from V and 9 bases from J, the junction contained 16 bases not matched to a gene. The study's findings and limits: It was the repertoires of 18 of 34 multiple sclerosis patients that phylogenetic grouping placed in one related-CDR3 cluster, which is a possible signature. In HTLV-1-associated myelopathy, TCR clonal expansion was greatest, and in multiple sclerosis it was least, below healthy controls.

The sample holds many counts of this clonotype. Antigen specificity is unknown. The sequenced sample was PBMCs. The rearrangement links TRBV7-2 to TRBJ2-7; 7 bases match TRBD2. This receptor was taken from a woman aged 45 to 65 with multiple sclerosis. In nucleotides, the CDR3 is TGTGCCAGCAGCCCTTCGTCGGGCGGGACTACGAGGCAGTACTTC. Amino acid sequence: CASSPSSGGTTRQYF.